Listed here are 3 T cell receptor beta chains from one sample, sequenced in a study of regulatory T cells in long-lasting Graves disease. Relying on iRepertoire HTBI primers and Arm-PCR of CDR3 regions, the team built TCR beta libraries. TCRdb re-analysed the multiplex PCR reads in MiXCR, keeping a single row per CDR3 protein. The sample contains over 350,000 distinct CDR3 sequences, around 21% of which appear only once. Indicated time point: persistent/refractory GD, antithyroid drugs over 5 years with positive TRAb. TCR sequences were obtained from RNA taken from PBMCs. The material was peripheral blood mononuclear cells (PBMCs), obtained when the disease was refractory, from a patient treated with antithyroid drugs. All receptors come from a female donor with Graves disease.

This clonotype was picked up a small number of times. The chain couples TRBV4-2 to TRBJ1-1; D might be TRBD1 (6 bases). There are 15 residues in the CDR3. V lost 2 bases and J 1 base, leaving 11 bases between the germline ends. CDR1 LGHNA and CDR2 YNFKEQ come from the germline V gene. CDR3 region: CASSQLATGNTEAFF. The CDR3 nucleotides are TGTGCCAGCAGCCAACTAGCGACAGGGAACACTGAAGCTTTCTTT.

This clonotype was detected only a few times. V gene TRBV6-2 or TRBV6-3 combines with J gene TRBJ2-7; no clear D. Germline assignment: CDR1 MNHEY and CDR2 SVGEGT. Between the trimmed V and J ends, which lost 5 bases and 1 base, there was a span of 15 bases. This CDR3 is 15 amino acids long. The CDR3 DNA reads TGTGCCAGCAGTAATCGCGACACGTTTTCCTACGAGCAGTACTTC. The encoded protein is CASSNRDTFSYEQYF.

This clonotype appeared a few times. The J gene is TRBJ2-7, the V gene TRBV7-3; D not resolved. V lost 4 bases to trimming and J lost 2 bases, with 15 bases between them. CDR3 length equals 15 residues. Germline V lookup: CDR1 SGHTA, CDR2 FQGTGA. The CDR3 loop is CASSSRTGSTYEQYF. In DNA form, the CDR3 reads TGTGCCAGCAGCTCGAGAACCGGGTCCACCTACGAGCAGTACTTC.